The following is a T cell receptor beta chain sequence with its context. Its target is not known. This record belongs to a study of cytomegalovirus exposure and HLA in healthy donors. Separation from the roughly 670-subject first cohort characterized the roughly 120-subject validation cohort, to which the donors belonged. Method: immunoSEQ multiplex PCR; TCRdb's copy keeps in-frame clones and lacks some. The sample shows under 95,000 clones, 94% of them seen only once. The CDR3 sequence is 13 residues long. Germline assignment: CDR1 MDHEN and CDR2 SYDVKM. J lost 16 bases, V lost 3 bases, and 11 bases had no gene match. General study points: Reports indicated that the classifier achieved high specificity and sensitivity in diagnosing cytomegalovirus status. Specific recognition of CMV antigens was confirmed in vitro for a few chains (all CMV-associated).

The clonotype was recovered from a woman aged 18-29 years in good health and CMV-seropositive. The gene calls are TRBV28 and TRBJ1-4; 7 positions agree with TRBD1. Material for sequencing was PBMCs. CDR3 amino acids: CASSFRGGFARFF. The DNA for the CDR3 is TGTGCCAGCAGTTTTAGAGGGGGCTTCGCTCGGTTTTTT.